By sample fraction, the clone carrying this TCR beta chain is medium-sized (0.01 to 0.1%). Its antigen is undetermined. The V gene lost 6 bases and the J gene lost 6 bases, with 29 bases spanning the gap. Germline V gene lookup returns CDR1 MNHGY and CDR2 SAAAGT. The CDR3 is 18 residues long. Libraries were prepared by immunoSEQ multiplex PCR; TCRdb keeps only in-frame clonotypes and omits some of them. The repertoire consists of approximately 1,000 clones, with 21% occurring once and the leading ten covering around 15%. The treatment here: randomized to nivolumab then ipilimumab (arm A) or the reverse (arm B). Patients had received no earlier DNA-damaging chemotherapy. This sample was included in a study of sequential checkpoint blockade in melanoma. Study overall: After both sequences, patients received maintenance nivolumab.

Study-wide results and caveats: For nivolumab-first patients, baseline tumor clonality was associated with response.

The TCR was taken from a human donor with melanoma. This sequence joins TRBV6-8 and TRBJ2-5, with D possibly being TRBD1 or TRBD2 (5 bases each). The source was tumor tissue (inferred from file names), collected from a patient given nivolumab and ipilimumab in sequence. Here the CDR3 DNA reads TGTGCCAGCAGGCAGGGTTTCACCCGGGGTGATTGGGGAAAGACCCAGTACTTC. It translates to CASRQGFTRGDWGKTQYF.